The T cell receptor (beta chain) described here comes from a study of cytomegalovirus exposure and HLA in healthy donors. CDR3 length equals 15 residues. V lost 4 bases and J lost 0; bases outside the gene matches: 6. Germline CDR1 and CDR2: SGHNT and YYREEE (reference sequence). PCR amplification relied on 60 Vbeta primers (plus 13 Jbeta primers). Sequenced by immunoSEQ multiplex PCR; TCRdb stores in-frame clones only, minus some. The table has under 65,000 clones, roughly 79% seen once. As for this clone: Its antigen is unidentified.

Study results and limitations: The classifier, whose performance was assessed in both the original and validation cohorts, reportedly diagnosed cytomegalovirus status with high specificity and sensitivity.

The origin of this receptor is a man in his forties or fifties in good health and CMV-seronegative. The genes are TRBV5-4 and TRBJ1-2; 7 bases match TRBD1. The sample was PBMCs. This CDR3 is CASSTGTESNYGYTF. The CDR3 nucleotides are TGTGCCAGCAGCACCGGGACAGAATCTAACTATGGCTACACCTTC.